Sequencing of this T cell receptor beta chain was carried out in a study of T cell repertoires in cytomegalovirus infection. Overall study context: Use of recently identified HLA-C-restricted and well-studied HLA-B-restricted CMV epitopes was part of the study. Indications came from public TCR beta signatures; they pointed to CMV infection and to a matching HLA type. General observations from the study: People with CMV and the relevant HLA were identified by cumulative public TCR beta family frequency. Clonotype analysis showed dominance of the ex vivo response by HLA-C-restricted CMV-specific TCR beta clonotypes.

TCRdb fed the reads into MiXCR, producing one record per CDR3 protein. The sample contains about 920,000 distinct CDR3 sequences, around a third of which appear only once. Germline CDR1 and CDR2: SEHNR and FQNEAQ (reference sequence). V shed 5 bases and J 4 bases; nucleotides not matched to a gene: 7. The CDR3 contains 14 residues. This clonotype was counted between two and nine times. Its target is unknown. This sequence originates from a human donor in good health (CMV status not recorded). Some clones in this sample may be carry-over from other donors' samples. Sequencing used cultured CD8+ T cells from PBMCs, obtained from culture after CMV antigen stimulation. The chain combines TRBV7-9 with TRBJ2-7, with TRBD1 matching over 8 bases. CDR3 residues: CASSPRTGWYEQYF. The CDR3 nucleotides read TGTGCCAGCAGCCCCCGGACAGGGTGGTACGAGCAGTACTTC.